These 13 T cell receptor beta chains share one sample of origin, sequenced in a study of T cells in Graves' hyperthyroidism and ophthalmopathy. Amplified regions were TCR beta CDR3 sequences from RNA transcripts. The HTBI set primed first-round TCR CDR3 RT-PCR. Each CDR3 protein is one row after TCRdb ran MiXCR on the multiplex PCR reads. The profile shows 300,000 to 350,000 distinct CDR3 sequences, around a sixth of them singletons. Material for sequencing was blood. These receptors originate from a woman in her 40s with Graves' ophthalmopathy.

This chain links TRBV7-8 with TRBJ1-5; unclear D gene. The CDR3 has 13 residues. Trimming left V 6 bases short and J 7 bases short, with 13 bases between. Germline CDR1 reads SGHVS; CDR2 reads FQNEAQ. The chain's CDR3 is CASSGPRRQPQHF. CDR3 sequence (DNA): TGTGCCAGCAGTGGACCGAGGAGGCAGCCCCAGCATTTT.

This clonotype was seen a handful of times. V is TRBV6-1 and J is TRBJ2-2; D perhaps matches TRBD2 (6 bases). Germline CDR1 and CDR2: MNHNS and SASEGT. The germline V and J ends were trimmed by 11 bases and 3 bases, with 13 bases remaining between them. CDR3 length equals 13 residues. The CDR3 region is CAERREDTGELFF. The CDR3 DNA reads TGTGCCGAACGGAGGGAGGACACCGGGGAGCTGTTTTTT.

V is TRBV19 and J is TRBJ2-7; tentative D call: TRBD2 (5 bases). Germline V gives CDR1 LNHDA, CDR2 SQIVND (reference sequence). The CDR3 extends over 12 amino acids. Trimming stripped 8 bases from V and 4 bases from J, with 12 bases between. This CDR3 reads CASSPWRYEQYF. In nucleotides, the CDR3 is TGTGCCAGTTCCCCCTGGAGGTACGAGCAGTACTTC.

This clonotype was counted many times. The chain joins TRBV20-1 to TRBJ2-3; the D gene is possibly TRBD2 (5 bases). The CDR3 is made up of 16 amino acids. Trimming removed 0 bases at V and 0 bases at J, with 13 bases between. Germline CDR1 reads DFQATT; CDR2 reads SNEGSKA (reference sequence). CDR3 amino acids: CSARDPFRGSTDTQYF. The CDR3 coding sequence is TGCAGTGCTAGAGATCCCTTCCGGGGTAGCACAGATACGCAGTATTTT.

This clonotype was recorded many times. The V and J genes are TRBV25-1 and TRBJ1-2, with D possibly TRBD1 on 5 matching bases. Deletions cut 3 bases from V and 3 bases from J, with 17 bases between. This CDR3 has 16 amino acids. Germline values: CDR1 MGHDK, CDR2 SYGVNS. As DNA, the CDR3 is TGTGCCAGCAGTGACGGGGAGTGGGGACCCGACTATGGCTACACCTTC. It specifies CASSDGEWGPDYGYTF.

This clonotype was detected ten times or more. The CDR3 nucleotides read TGTGCCAGCAGTTTAGACTTTGGGGGGACAGGGGTCTCCGAGCAGTACTTC. Translated: CASSLDFGGTGVSEQYF. V and J are TRBV27 and TRBJ2-7, with 10 bases that match TRBD1. This CDR3 is 17 amino acids long. CDR1 and CDR2 (germline): MNHEY, SMNVEV (reference sequence). V shed 2 bases, J shed 6 bases, and the junction held 13 bases outside the gene matches.

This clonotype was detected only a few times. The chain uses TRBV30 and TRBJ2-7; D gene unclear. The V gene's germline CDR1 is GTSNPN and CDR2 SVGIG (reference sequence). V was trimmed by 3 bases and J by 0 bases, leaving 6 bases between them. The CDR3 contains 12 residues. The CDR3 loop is CAWRRSSYEQYF. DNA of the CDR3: TGTGCCTGGAGGCGAAGCTCCTACGAGCAGTACTTC.

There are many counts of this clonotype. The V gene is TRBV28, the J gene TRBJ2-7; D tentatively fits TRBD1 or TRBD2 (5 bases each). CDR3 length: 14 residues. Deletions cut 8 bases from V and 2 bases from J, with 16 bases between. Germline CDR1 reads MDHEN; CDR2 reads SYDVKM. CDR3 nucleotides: TGTGCCAGCGATGACGTCGGGGCCCCCTACGAGCAGTACTTC. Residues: CASDDVGAPYEQYF.

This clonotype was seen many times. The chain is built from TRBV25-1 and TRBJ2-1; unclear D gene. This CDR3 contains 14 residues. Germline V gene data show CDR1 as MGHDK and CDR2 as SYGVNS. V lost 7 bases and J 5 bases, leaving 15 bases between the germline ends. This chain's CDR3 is CASTGTTPHNEQFF. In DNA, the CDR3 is TGTGCCAGCACGGGCACCACACCCCACAATGAGCAGTTCTTC.

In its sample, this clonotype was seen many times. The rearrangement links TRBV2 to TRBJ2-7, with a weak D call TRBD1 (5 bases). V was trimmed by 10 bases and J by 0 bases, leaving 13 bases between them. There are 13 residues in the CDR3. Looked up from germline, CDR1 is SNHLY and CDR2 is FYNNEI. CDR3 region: CAITGRNSYEQYF. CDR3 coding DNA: TGTGCCATCACAGGACGGAACTCCTACGAGCAGTACTTC.

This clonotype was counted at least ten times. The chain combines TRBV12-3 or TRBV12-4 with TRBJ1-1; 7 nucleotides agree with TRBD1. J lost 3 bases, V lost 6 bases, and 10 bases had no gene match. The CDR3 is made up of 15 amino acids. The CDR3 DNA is TGTGCCAGCAGCCCCCCGACAGGGAGGGACACTGAAGCTTTCTTT. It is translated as CASSPPTGRDTEAFF.

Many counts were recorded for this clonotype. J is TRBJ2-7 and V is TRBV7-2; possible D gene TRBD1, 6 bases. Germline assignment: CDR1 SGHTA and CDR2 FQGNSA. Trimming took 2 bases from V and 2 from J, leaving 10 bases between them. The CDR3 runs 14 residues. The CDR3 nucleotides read TGTGCCAGCAGCTTATTCAGGGGCCCCTACGAGCAGTACTTC. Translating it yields CASSLFRGPYEQYF.

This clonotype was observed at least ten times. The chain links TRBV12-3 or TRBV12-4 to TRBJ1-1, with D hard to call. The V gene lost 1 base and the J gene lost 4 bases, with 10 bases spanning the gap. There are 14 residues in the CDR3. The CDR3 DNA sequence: TGTGCCAGCAGTTTAGGGGGAGTTGGCACTGAAGCTTTCTTT. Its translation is CASSLGGVGTEAFF.